The 14 T cell receptor beta chains presented below share a single source sample, sequenced in a study of response to subunit inactivated influenza vaccine. TCRdb re-called the RT-PCR reads with MiXCR, one entry per CDR3 protein. The sample lists over 150,000 distinct CDR3 sequences, 13% to 15% seen once, with about 25% in the top ten. The sample was CD8+ T cells sorted from PBMCs, taken approximately 5 days after vaccination. These receptors all come from a man aged 50 to 60 who received an inactivated influenza vaccine.

The chain employs TRBV4-3 and TRBJ2-1; 9 nucleotides align to TRBD2. The CDR3 covers 18 residues. Germline trimming cut 4 bases from V and 8 bases from J; bases unmatched to any gene: 18. Looked up from germline, CDR1 is LGHNA and CDR2 is YSLEER. CDR3 coding DNA: TGCGCCAGCAGCCGAGAGGACAGGACTAGCGCTTTAATCCATGAGCAGTTCTTC. It encodes CASSREDRTSALIHEQFF.

V gene TRBV6-2 or TRBV6-3 combines with J gene TRBJ1-1, with D tentatively TRBD1 (6 bases). This CDR3 spans 14 amino acids. CDR1 and CDR2 from the germline V gene are MNHEY and SVGEGT. With 4 bases removed from V and 0 bases from J, the gap between germline ends came to 9 bases. The CDR3 region has the DNA TGTGCCAGCAGTTGGGACACTATGAACACTGAAGCTTTCTTT. Its protein product is CASSWDTMNTEAFF.

The chain carries TRBV4-1 and TRBJ2-5; D possibly corresponds to TRBD2 (6 bases). Germline V gene lookup returns CDR1 MGHRA and CDR2 YSYEKL. V lost 2 bases, J lost 2 bases, and 12 bases lay in between. CDR3 length: 15 residues. CDR3 sequence: CASSQTLAGQETQYF. CDR3 bases: TGCGCCAGCAGCCAAACACTAGCCGGTCAAGAGACCCAGTACTTC.

The chain joins TRBV6-5 to TRBJ2-1; 8 nucleotides align to TRBD2. The CDR3 totals 18 residues. V lost 2 bases, J lost 1 base, and 10 bases stayed unmatched. The germline CDR1 and CDR2 sequences are MNHEY and SVGAGI. In nucleotides, the CDR3 is TGTGCCAGCAGTTACACATCGGGGGGGGGCGCATCCTACAATGAGCAGTTCTTC. Protein: CASSYTSGGGASYNEQFF.

The genes are TRBV20-1 and TRBJ2-7; D uncertain. Trimming cost V 6 bases and J 1 base, with 19 bases left between them. CDR3 length: 15 amino acids. Germline assignment: CDR1 DFQATT and CDR2 SNEGSKA (reference sequence). CDR3 protein: CSAYLGDRSSYEQYF. In DNA, the CDR3 is TGCAGTGCATATCTTGGAGATAGATCGTCCTACGAGCAGTACTTC.

This clonotype occurred many times. The V gene is TRBV5-1, the J gene TRBJ2-7, with 7 bases identical to TRBD1. The trim removed 2 bases at V and 3 bases at J, leaving 5 bases unmatched. Germline CDR1 and CDR2: SGHRS and YFSETQ. CDR3 length equals 14 residues. CDR3 sequence (DNA): TGCGCCAGCAGCTTTTACAGGGGAATCTACGAGCAGTACTTC. It is translated as CASSFYRGIYEQYF.

This clonotype appeared a few times. The chain couples TRBV28 to TRBJ1-1; the D is unclear. The CDR3 loop spans 13 amino acids. Trimming took off 3 bases at V and 3 bases at J, with 8 bases between the two ends. Germline-derived CDR1 and CDR2 are MDHEN and SYDVKM. The CDR3 DNA sequence: TGTGCCAGCAGTTTCAGCCAGTACACTGAAGCTTTCTTT. Protein sequence: CASSFSQYTEAFF.

This clonotype was counted many times. V gene TRBV10-2 combines with J gene TRBJ2-1; D remains unclear. From germline, CDR1 is WSHSY and CDR2 SAAADI. V gave up 0 bases and J gave up 6 bases, with 12 bases separating them. The CDR3 is 15 residues long. CDR3 region: CASSESSLNGNEQFF. Written as DNA, the CDR3 is TGCGCCAGCAGTGAGTCGAGTCTGAACGGCAATGAGCAGTTCTTC.

V is TRBV2 and J is TRBJ2-7; D is possibly TRBD1 (5 bases). CDR3 size: 13 residues. V shed 4 bases and J shed 3 bases, with 10 bases lying between them. Germline V gene sequence: CDR1 SNHLY, CDR2 FYNNEI. In DNA, the CDR3 is TGTGCCAGCAGTGTAAGGGGTTACTACGAGCAGTACTTC. It encodes CASSVRGYYEQYF. Supplemented by reference TRBV2 and TRBJ2-7, the full variable domain reads EPEVTQTPSHQVTQMGQEVILRCVPISNHLYFYWYRQILGQKVEFLVSFYNNEISEKSEIFDDQFSVERPDGSNFTLKIRSTKLEDSAMYFCASSVRGYYEQYFGPGTRLTVT.

The table lists this clonotype with many counts. The V call is TRBV6-2 or TRBV6-3, the J call TRBJ2-1; either TRBD1 or TRBD2 may supply D (5 bases each). The germline V gene has CDR1 MNHEY and CDR2 SVGEGT. V was clipped by 6 bases and J by 0 bases, with 15 bases between them. The CDR3 covers 16 residues. The CDR3 is CASSYGTASSYNEQFF. CDR3 bases: TGTGCCAGCAGCTACGGGACGGCTAGCTCCTACAATGAGCAGTTCTTC.

At least ten counts were recorded for this clonotype. This chain uses TRBV7-2 with TRBJ2-1; 7 bases fit TRBD2. Germline CDR1 and CDR2: SGHTA and FQGNSA. V dropped 0 bases and J dropped 3; count of bases not matched to a gene: 2. This CDR3 is 15 amino acids long. The CDR3, as DNA: TGTGCCAGCAGCTTAGCTTCGGGAGGCTACAATGAGCAGTTCTTC. This translates into CASSLASGGYNEQFF.

This clonotype was seen many times. CDR3 coding DNA: TGTGCCAGCACCCAAGGTGGGGGGACTGAAGCTTTCTTT. Residues: CASTQGGGTEAFF. The genes are TRBV6-2 or TRBV6-3 and TRBJ1-1; weak D call: TRBD1 (5 bases). Germline CDR1 is MNHEY and CDR2 is SVGEGT. Between the trimmed V and J ends, which lost 7 bases and 5 bases, there was a span of 14 bases. The CDR3 extends over 13 amino acids.

This clonotype was counted between two and nine times. The chain combines TRBV27 with TRBJ2-4; possibly TRBD1 for D (5 bases). The CDR3 is made up of 16 amino acids. The V end lost 6 bases, the J end lost 4 bases, and 19 bases lay between the germline ends. Per germline, CDR1 MNHEY and CDR2 SMNVEV (reference sequence). The CDR3 DNA reads as TGTGCCAGCAGCTTGGTGGGGCGTACGGTTAAAAACATTCAGTACTTC. This gives the protein CASSLVGRTVKNIQYF.

The genes are TRBV7-6 and TRBJ1-1; D is unclear. Germline assignment: CDR1 SGHVS and CDR2 FNYEAQ. This CDR3 region has 13 residues. V lost 7 bases, J lost 0 bases, and 9 bases lay in between. The CDR3 DNA follows: TGTGCCAGCAAGGAGGCTATGAACACTGAAGCTTTCTTT. It yields the protein CASKEAMNTEAFF.